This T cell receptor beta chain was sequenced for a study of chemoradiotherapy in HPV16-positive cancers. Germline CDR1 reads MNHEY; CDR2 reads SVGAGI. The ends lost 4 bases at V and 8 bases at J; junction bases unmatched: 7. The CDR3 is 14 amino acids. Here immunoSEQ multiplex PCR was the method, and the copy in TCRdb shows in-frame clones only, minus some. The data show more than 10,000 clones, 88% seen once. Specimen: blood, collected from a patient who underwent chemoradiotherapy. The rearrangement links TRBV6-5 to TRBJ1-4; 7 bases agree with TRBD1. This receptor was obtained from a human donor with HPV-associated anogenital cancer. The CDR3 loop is CASSSATGVEKLFF. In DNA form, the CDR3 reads TGTGCCAGCAGTTCAGCAACAGGGGTAGAAAAACTGTTTTTT.